These 2 T cell receptor beta chains came from one sample sequenced in a study of metastatic and nonmetastatic thyroid tumors. TCRdb reanalyzed the PCR reads via MiXCR. The sample shows 20,000 to 25,000 clones, around 20% of them seen only once. Prior to thyroid surgery, none of the patients had received any treatment. Sequencing was done on a sample of adjacent normal tissue. These receptors all come from a female donor with papillary thyroid cancer or a benign thyroid nodule (not recorded which). Some clones in this sample may be carry-over from other donors' samples.

This clone came up a few times. This rearrangement joins TRBV28 to TRBJ1-2; 7 bases fit TRBD1. Germline lookup yields CDR1 MDHEN and CDR2 SYDVKM. The CDR3 is 16 residues long. With V trimmed by 2 bases and J by 4 bases, 10 bases remained unmatched. CDR3 DNA sequence: TGTGCCAGCAGTTTAGGGGGACAGTCGGGCACCTATGGCTACACCTTC. As protein: CASSLGGQSGTYGYTF.

This clone was counted ten times or more. The chain is built from TRBV19 and TRBJ2-1, with D possibly being TRBD2 (5 bases). This CDR3 has 15 amino acids. Germline V gene data show CDR1 as LNHDA and CDR2 as SQIVND (reference sequence). The ends were cut back, 6 bases at V and 5 bases at J, with 17 bases in the middle. CDR3 sequence reads: CASSLTNPGHNEQFF. The CDR3 DNA sequence: TGTGCCAGTAGCCTGACTAACCCCGGCCACAATGAGCAGTTCTTC.